This TCR beta chain stems from a study of T cell changes during pregnancy in multiple sclerosis. Only in-frame clones appear in the TCRdb table, and some are missing; sequencing was by immunoSEQ multiplex PCR. The sample yields some 100,000 clones, over 80% seen once. This clone was counted a single time. The CDR3 totals 16 residues. The V and J ends lost 5 bases and 2 bases respectively, with 15 bases between them. Germline lookup yields CDR1 ENHRY and CDR2 SYGVKD. This TCR derives from a female donor with multiple sclerosis, enrolled in a pregnancy study. The V and J genes are TRBV10-3 and TRBJ2-2, with D perhaps matching TRBD1 (6 bases). The source was peripheral blood, collected after pregnancy. The chain's CDR3 is CAISPSGQSNTGELFF. CDR3 sequence (DNA): TGTGCCATCAGTCCATCTGGACAGTCTAACACCGGGGAGCTGTTTTTT.